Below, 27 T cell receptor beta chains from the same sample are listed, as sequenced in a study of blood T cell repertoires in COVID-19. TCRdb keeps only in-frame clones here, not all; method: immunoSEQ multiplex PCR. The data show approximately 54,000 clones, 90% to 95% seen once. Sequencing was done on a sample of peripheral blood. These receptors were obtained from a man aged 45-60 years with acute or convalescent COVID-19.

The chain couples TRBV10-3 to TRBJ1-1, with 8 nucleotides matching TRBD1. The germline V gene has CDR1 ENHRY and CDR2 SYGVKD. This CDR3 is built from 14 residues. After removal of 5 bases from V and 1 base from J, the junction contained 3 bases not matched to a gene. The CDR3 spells CAISRTGPNTEAFF. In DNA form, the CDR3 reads TGTGCCATCAGTCGGACAGGGCCGAACACTGAAGCTTTCTTT.

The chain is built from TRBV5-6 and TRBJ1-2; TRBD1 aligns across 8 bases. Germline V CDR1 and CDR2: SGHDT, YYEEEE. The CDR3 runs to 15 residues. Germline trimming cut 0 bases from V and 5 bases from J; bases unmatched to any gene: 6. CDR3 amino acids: CASSLERTGSYGYTF. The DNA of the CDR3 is TGTGCCAGCAGCTTGGAGCGGACAGGGTCGTATGGCTACACCTTC.

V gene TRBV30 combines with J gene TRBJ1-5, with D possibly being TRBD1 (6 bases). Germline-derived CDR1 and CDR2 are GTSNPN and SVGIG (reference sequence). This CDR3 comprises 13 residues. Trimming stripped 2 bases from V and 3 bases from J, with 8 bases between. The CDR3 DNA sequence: TGTGCCTGGAGTTCAGGGGACAATCAGCCCCAGCATTTT. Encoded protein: CAWSSGDNQPQHF.

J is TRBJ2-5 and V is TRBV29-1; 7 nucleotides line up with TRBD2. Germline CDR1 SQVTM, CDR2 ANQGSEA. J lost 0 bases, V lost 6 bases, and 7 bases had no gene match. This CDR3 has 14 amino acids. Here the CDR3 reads CSVRGLLYQETQYF. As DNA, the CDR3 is TGCAGCGTGAGGGGACTACTCTACCAAGAGACCCAGTACTTC.

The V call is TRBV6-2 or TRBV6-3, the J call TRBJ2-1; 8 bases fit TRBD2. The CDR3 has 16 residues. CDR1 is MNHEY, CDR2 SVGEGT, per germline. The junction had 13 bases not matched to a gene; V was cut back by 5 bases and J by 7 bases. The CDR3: CASSLPSGTSVNEQFF. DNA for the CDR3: TGTGCCAGCAGTCTACCATCCGGGACTAGTGTTAATGAGCAGTTCTTC.

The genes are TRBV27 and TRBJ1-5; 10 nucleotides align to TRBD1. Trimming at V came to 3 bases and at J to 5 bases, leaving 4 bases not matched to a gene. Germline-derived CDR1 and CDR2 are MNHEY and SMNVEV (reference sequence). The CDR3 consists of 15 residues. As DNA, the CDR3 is TGTGCCAGCAGTTTCTCGACAGGGGGCCATCAGCCCCAGCATTTT. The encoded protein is CASSFSTGGHQPQHF.

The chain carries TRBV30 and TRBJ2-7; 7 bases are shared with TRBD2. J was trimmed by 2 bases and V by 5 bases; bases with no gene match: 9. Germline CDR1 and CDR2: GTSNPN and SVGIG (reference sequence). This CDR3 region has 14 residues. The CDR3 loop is CAWQAGLTTYEQYF. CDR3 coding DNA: TGTGCCTGGCAAGCGGGACTGACAACCTACGAGCAGTACTTC.

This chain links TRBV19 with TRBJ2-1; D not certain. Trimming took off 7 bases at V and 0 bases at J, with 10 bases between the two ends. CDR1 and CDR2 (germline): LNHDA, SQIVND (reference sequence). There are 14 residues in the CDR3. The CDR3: CASNPSSSYNEQFF. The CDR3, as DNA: TGTGCCAGTAACCCGTCTAGCTCCTACAATGAGCAGTTCTTC.

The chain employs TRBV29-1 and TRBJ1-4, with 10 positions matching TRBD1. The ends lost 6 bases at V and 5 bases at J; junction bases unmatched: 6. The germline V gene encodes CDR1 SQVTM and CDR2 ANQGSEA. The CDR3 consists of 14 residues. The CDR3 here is CSVADRGRNEKLFF. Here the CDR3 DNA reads TGCAGCGTCGCTGACAGGGGGCGGAATGAAAAACTGTTTTTT.

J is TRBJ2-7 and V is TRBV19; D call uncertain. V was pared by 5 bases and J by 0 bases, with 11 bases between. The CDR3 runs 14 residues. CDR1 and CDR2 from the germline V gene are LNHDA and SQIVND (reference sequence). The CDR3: CASSATVDSYEQYF. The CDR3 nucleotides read TGTGCCAGTAGTGCAACAGTGGACTCCTACGAGCAGTACTTC.

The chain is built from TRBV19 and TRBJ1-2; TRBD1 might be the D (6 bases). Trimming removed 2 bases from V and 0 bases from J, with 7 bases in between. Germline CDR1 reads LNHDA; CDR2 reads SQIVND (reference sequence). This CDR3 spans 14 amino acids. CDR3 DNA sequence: TGTGCCAGTAGTATACGGACAGCTAACTATGGCTACACCTTC. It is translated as CASSIRTANYGYTF.

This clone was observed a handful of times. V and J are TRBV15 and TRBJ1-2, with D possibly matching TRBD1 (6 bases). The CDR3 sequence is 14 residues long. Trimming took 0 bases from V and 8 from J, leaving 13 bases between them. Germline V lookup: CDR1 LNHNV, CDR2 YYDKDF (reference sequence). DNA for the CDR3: TGTGCCACCAGCAGAGAAACAGGGTGGCGGGGCTACACCTTC. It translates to CATSRETGWRGYTF.

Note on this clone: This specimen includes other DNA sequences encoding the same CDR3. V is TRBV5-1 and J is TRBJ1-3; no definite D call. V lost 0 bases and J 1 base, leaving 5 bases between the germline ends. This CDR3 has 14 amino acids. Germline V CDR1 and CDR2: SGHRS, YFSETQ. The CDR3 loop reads CASSLGGSGNTIYF. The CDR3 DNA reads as TGCGCCAGCAGCTTGGGAGGTTCTGGAAACACCATATATTTT.

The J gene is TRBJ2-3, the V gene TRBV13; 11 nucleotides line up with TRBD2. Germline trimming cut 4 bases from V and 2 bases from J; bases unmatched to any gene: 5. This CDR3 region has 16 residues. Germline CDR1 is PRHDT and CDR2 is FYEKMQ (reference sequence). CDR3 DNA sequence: TGTGCCAGCAGCTCCATTAGCGGGAGGGCCACAGATACGCAGTATTTT. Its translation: CASSSISGRATDTQYF.

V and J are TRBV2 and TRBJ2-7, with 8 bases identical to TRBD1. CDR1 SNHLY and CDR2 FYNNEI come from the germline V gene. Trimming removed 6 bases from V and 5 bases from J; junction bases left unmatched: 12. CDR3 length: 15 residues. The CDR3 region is CASRDRARRWDEQYF. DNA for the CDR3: TGTGCCAGCAGGGACAGGGCCCGCAGGTGGGACGAGCAGTACTTC. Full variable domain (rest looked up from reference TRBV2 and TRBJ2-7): EPEVTQTPSHQVTQMGQEVILRCVPISNHLYFYWYRQILGQKVEFLVSFYNNEISEKSEIFDDQFSVERPDGSNFTLKIRSTKLEDSAMYFCASRDRARRWDEQYFGPGTRLTVT.

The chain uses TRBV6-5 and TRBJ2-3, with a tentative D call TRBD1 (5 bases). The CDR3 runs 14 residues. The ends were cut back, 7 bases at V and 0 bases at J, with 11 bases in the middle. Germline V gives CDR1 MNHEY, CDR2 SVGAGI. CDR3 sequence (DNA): TGTGCCAGCAATTTCGACAGCAGCACAGATACGCAGTATTTT. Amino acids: CASNFDSSTDTQYF.

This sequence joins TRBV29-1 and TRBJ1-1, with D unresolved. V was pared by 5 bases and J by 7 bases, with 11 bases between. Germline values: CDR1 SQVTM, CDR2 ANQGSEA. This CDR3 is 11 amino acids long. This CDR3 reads CSVQVYGEAFF. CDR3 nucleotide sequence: TGCAGCGTTCAAGTCTATGGTGAAGCTTTCTTT.

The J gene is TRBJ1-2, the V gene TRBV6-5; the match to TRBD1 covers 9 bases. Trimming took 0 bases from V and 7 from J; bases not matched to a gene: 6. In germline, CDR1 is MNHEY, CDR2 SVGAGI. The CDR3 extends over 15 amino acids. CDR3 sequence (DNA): TGTGCCAGCAGTTACTCAGGGACAGGGCACTTTGGCTACACCTTC. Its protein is CASSYSGTGHFGYTF.

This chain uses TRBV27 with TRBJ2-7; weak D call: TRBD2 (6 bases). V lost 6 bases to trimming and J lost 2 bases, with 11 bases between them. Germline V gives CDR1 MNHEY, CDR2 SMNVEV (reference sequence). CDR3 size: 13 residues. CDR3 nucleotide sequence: TGTGCCAGCAGCCGCGGGGAGGCCTACGAGCAGTACTTC. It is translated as CASSRGEAYEQYF.

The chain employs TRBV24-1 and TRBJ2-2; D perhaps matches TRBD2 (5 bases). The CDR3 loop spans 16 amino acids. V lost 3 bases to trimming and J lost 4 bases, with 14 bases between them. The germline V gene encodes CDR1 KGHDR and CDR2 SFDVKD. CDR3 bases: TGTGCCACCAGTGATGGTAGACTAAGCGGCACCGGGGAGCTGTTTTTT. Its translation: CATSDGRLSGTGELFF.

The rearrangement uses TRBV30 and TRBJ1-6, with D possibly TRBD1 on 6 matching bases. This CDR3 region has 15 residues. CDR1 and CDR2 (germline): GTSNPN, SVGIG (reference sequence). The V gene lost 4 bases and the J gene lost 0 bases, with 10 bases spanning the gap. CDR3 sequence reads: CAWKGGSSYNSPLHF. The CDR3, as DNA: TGTGCCTGGAAAGGGGGAAGCTCCTATAATTCACCCCTCCACTTT.

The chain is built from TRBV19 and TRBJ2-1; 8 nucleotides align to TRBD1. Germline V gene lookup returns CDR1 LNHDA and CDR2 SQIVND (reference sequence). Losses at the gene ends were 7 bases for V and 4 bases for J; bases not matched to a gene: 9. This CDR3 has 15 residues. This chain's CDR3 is CASKQDRVEYNEQFF. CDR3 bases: TGTGCCAGTAAACAGGACAGGGTGGAGTACAATGAGCAGTTCTTC.

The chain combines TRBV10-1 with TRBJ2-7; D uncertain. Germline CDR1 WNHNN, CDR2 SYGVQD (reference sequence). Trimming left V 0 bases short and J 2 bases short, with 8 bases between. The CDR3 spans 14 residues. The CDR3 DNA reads TGCGCCAGCAGTGAGTCGAAACTACCCTACGAGCAGTACTTC. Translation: CASSESKLPYEQYF.

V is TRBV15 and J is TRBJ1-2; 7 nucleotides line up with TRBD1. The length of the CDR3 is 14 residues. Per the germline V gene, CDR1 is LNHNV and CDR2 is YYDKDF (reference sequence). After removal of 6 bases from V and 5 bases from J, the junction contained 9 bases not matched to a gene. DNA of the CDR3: TGTGCCACCAGTAAACGGGACAGACGTTATGGCTACACCTTC. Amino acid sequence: CATSKRDRRYGYTF. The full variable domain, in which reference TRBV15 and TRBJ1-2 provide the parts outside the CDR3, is DAMVIQNPRYQVTQFGKPVTLSCSQTLNHNVMYWYQQKSSQAPKLLFHYYDKDFNNEADTPDNFQSRRPNTSFCFLDIRSPGLGDTAMYLCATSKRDRRYGYTFGSGTRLTVV.

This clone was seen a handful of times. In DNA, the CDR3 is TGTGCCAGCAGTCGACTGACAGGGGGATCGTTAGAGACCCAGTACTTC. This gives the protein CASSRLTGGSLETQYF. The chain uses TRBV7-7 and TRBJ2-5, with 9 bases fitting TRBD1. CDR1 and CDR2 (germline): SSHAT, FNYEAQ (reference sequence). V gave up 6 bases and J gave up 4 bases; unmatched junction bases: 12. The CDR3 sequence is 16 residues long. Using reference TRBV7-7 and TRBJ2-5 for the parts outside the CDR3, the full variable domain is GAGVSQSPRYKVTKRGQDVTLRCDPISSHATLYWYQQALGQGPEFLTYFNYEAQPDKSGLPSDRFSAERPEGSISTLTIQRTEQRDSAMYRCASSRLTGGSLETQYFGPGTRLLVL.

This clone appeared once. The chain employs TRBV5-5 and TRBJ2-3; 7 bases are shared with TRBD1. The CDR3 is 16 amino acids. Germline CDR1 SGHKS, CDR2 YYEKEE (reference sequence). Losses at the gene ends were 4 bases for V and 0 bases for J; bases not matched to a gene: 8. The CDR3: CASSPRQGISTDTQYF. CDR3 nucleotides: TGTGCCAGCAGCCCAAGACAGGGAATTAGCACAGATACGCAGTATTTT.

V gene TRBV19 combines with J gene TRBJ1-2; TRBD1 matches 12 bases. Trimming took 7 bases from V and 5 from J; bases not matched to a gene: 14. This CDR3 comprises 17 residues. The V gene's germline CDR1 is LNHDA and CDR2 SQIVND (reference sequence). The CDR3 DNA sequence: TGTGCCAGTACCCCCACCGGGACAGGGGGCGCATGGTATGGCTACACCTTC. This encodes CASTPTGTGGAWYGYTF. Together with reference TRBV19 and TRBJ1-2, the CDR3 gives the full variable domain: DGGITQSPKYLFRKEGQNVTLSCEQNLNHDAMYWYRQDPGQGLRLIYYSQIVNDFQKGDIAEGYSVSREKKESFPLTVTSAQKNPTAFYLCASTPTGTGGAWYGYTFGSGTRLTVV.